Listed below are T cell receptor beta chains from one sample, sequenced in a study of early T cells in non-severe SARS-CoV-2 infection. A single record per CDR3 protein comes from TCRdb applying MiXCR to the 5' RACE reads. Among 65,000 to 80,000 distinct CDR3 sequences listed, over 10% were seen once. The sample was whole blood. The receptors shown here come from an adult who was a healthcare worker with PCR-confirmed SARS-CoV-2 infection or an uninfected control (not recorded which). The CDR3 runs from the conserved cysteine through the conserved F or W. D genes are given only for firm matches. Clone size is given for some rows only: seen once, a few or many times, or a class if the clone is expanded.

v_call,d_call,clone_size,cdr3_length,j_call,cdr3_nt,cdr3_aa
TRBV7-9,NA,NA,15,TRBJ1-3,TGTGCCAGCAGCCCCCCCCCGCGTTTCGGAAACACCATATATTTT,CASSPPPRFGNTIYF
TRBV20-1,NA,few,16,TRBJ2-3,TGCAGTGCTAGAGATGGTAAAGGGGCCCTTTCAGATACGCAGTATTTT,CSARDGKGALSDTQYF
TRBV5-1,TRBD1,NA,14,TRBJ1-5,TGCGCCAGCAGCGAAGGGACAGTGGGACAGCCCCAGCATTTT,CASSEGTVGQPQHF
TRBV28,NA,few,20,TRBJ2-3,TGTGCCAGCAGTCCCGGTTTGGGGAGACCGACTAGAGCGGTTGGAGATACGCAGTATTTT,CASSPGLGRPTRAVGDTQYF
TRBV5-4,TRBD2,few,16,TRBJ2-1,TGTGCCAGCAGCGTTTTAGCGGGCCTCTCCTACAATGAGCAGTTCTTC,CASSVLAGLSYNEQFF
TRBV7-9,NA,many,13,TRBJ1-3,TGTGCCAGCGGGGGTAACTCTGGAAACACCATATATTTT,CASGGNSGNTIYF
TRBV7-9,NA,NA,14,TRBJ1-1,TGTGCCAGCAGCTTATCAGGGAAAGGGCTTGAAGCTTTCTTT,CASSLSGKGLEAFF
TRBV7-6,NA,few,14,TRBJ2-3,TGTGCCAGCAGCCTGACGCCTTCCACAGATACGCAGTATTTT,CASSLTPSTDTQYF
TRBV12-3/TRBV12-4,TRBD1,many,15,TRBJ2-2,TGTGCCAGCAGTAAGGGACAGGGGAACACCGGGGAGCTGTTTTTT,CASSKGQGNTGELFF
TRBV29-1,NA,few,14,TRBJ2-1,TGCAGCCTCCTACAGACCAGCTCCTACAATGAGCAGTTCTTC,CSLLQTSSYNEQFF
TRBV7-9,NA,many,12,TRBJ2-2,TGTGCCAGCAGCGTCAACACCGGGGAGCTGTTTTTT,CASSVNTGELFF
TRBV18,NA,NA,15,TRBJ1-2,TGTGCCAGCTCACCATATGGGGTGATTAACTATGGCTACACCTTC,CASSPYGVINYGYTF
TRBV29-1,NA,few,14,TRBJ2-6,TGCAGCGCGTTTAAAGGTGCTGGGGCCAACGTCCTGACTTTC,CSAFKGAGANVLTF
TRBV19,TRBD2,many,16,TRBJ2-5,TGTGCCAGTAGTCCAGCCCCCGGGACTAGCAGAGAGACCCAGTACTTC,CASSPAPGTSRETQYF
TRBV20-1,TRBD1,few,14,TRBJ2-7,TGCAGTGCTATAGGGGACAGGGGGCTATACGAGCAGTACTTC,CSAIGDRGLYEQYF
TRBV7-9,NA,few,15,TRBJ2-7,TGTGCCAGCAGGACGGACTCGGACCGTGCCTACGAGCAGTACTTC,CASRTDSDRAYEQYF
TRBV20-1,NA,NA,13,TRBJ1-1,TGCAGTGCTAGACGCCAACAGGACACTGAAGCTTTCTTT,CSARRQQDTEAFF
TRBV12-3/TRBV12-4,TRBD1,NA,16,TRBJ2-7,TGTGCCAGCAGCTCCTGGGACAGGGGCTTATCCTACGAGCAGTACTTC,CASSSWDRGLSYEQYF
TRBV20-1,NA,few,13,TRBJ1-2,TGCAGTGCTGGCCAGACAGCGAACTATGGCTACACCTTC,CSAGQTANYGYTF
TRBV13,NA,NA,15,TRBJ1-6,TGTGCCAGCAGCCCCCAGACAGAGTATAATTCACCCCTCCACTTT,CASSPQTEYNSPLHF
TRBV18,NA,many,15,TRBJ2-5,TGTGCCAGCCAGGACTCCGTAGGGGGTTCGGAGACCCAGTACTTC,CASQDSVGGSETQYF
TRBV5-1,TRBD2,few,15,TRBJ2-1,TGCGCCAGCAGCTTGGGAGCGGGGGAGGAGGATGAGCAGTTCTTC,CASSLGAGEEDEQFF
TRBV4-1,NA,few,15,TRBJ2-2,TGCGCCAGCAGCCAAAACAGGCCGAACACCGGGGAGCTGTTTTTT,CASSQNRPNTGELFF
TRBV7-2,NA,many,14,TRBJ2-2,TGTGCCAGCAGCCCAAGTAATTTCGCCGGGGAGCTGTTTTTT,CASSPSNFAGELFF
TRBV2,NA,NA,13,TRBJ2-5,TGTGCCAGCAGTGTAGAGACAGAAGAGACCCAGTACTTC,CASSVETEETQYF
TRBV28,NA,many,12,TRBJ1-5,TGTGCCAGCACCTTATCGCTCCAGCCCCAGCATTTT,CASTLSLQPQHF
TRBV7-2,NA,few,12,TRBJ1-2,TGTGCCAGCAGCTCTGACCGACATGGCTACACCTTC,CASSSDRHGYTF
TRBV7-6,TRBD1,many,14,TRBJ1-1,TGTGCCAGCAGCTTGGGACAGGGACGCACTGAAGCTTTCTTT,CASSLGQGRTEAFF
TRBV29-1,NA,NA,13,TRBJ2-2,TGCAGCGTTTTCGGCCCGGGGACCGGGGAGCTGTTTTTT,CSVFGPGTGELFF
TRBV25-1,NA,NA,16,TRBJ2-7,TGTGCCAGCAGTCCGATCGGGGCAGCGTCCTCCTACGAGCAGTACTTC,CASSPIGAASSYEQYF
TRBV3-1,NA,many,13,TRBJ2-3,TGTGCCAGCAGCCAAGGGCTGAAAGATACGCAGTATTTT,CASSQGLKDTQYF
TRBV5-6,NA,few,15,TRBJ1-2,TGTGCCAGCAGCTTGCCCTGGCAGGGTAACGAAGGCTACACCTTC,CASSLPWQGNEGYTF
TRBV29-1,TRBD1,NA,14,TRBJ2-3,TGCAGCGTGCTCCAGGGGGCCGGCACAGATACGCAGTATTTT,CSVLQGAGTDTQYF
TRBV29-1,TRBD2,few,13,TRBJ2-2,TGCAGCGCTAGCGGGGGGGCGCGTGGGGAGCTGTTTTTT,CSASGGARGELFF
TRBV12-3/TRBV12-4,NA,NA,12,TRBJ2-7,TGTGCCAGCAGTTTAATCGGGGGAAGGCAGTACTTC,CASSLIGGRQYF
TRBV20-1,NA,many,15,TRBJ2-3,TGCAGTGCAGAAGTCCGGGACCGATCCACAGATACGCAGTATTTT,CSAEVRDRSTDTQYF
TRBV20-1,NA,NA,15,TRBJ1-4,TGCAGTGCTAGAGACCCCAGTGCAACTAATGAAAAACTGTTTTTT,CSARDPSATNEKLFF
TRBV20-1,NA,NA,14,TRBJ2-2,TGCAGTGCTAGGAAGACAACTAACACCGGGGAGCTGTTTTTT,CSARKTTNTGELFF
TRBV7-9,NA,many,15,TRBJ2-7,TGTGCCAGCAGCTTAGGATCGGCACCTACCTACGAGCAGTACTTC,CASSLGSAPTYEQYF
TRBV29-1,TRBD1,NA,13,TRBJ1-1,TGCAGCGCCACGGGACAGACTAACACTGAAGCTTTCTTT,CSATGQTNTEAFF
TRBV6-1,TRBD2,many,15,TRBJ2-5,TGTGCCAGCAGTCGTCAGACTAGCGGGGAAGAGACCCAGTACTTC,CASSRQTSGEETQYF
TRBV20-1,TRBD2,few,15,TRBJ2-1,TGCAGTGCTCCGACTAGCGGAATGCCTCTTGGTGAGCAGTTCTTC,CSAPTSGMPLGEQFF
TRBV30,NA,NA,15,TRBJ2-1,TGTGCCTGGTTAAGGGGTACCCGCTCCTACAATGAGCAGTTCTTC,CAWLRGTRSYNEQFF
TRBV3-1,NA,few,12,TRBJ2-7,TGTGCCAGCAGCCAAGGATTTTACGAGCAGTACTTC,CASSQGFYEQYF
TRBV6-2/TRBV6-3,TRBD2,NA,12,TRBJ2-1,TGTGCCAGCAGACTGGCGGGAGGGGCGGAGTTCTTC,CASRLAGGAEFF
TRBV5-6,TRBD2,NA,15,TRBJ2-1,TGTGCCAGCAGCTGGGGACTAGCGGGAAACAATGAGCAGTTCTTC,CASSWGLAGNNEQFF
TRBV27,TRBD2,NA,19,TRBJ2-3,TGTGCCAGCAGTTCCCCCGGACTAGCGGGGGGTGCCACCACAGATACGCAGTATTTT,CASSSPGLAGGATTDTQYF
TRBV3-1,NA,few,14,TRBJ2-3,TGTGCCAGCAGCCAAGGACAGTTCACAGATACGCAGTATTTT,CASSQGQFTDTQYF
TRBV3-1,TRBD1,few,15,TRBJ2-3,TGTGCCAGCAGCCAATCCTCCGGGACAGCTTATACGCAGTATTTT,CASSQSSGTAYTQYF
TRBV6-6,NA,few,16,TRBJ1-5,TGTGCCAGCAGTTATAGCAAGGGGGGGATCAATCAGCCCCAGCATTTT,CASSYSKGGINQPQHF
TRBV6-6,TRBD2,NA,17,TRBJ2-3,TGTGCCAGCAGTTACTCCGGGACTAGCAGAGACACAGATACGCAGTATTTT,CASSYSGTSRDTDTQYF
TRBV2,TRBD1,NA,12,TRBJ1-2,TGTGCCAGTGGACAGGGATATGATGGCTACACCTTC,CASGQGYDGYTF
TRBV11-3,TRBD2,few,15,TRBJ2-3,TGTGCCAGCAGCTCGACTAGCCTGGGCACAGATACGCAGTATTTT,CASSSTSLGTDTQYF
TRBV6-6,NA,many,11,TRBJ1-5,TGTGCCAGCACCCACGGTGAGCCCCAGCATTTT,CASTHGEPQHF
TRBV6-5,TRBD1,NA,15,TRBJ1-4,TGTGCCAGCAGTTACTCGACAGGGGGCCTGGAAAAACTGTTTTTT,CASSYSTGGLEKLFF
TRBV7-3,NA,NA,12,TRBJ2-4,TGTGCCAGCAGCTCAGGGGAAAACATTCAGTACTTC,CASSSGENIQYF
TRBV10-2,TRBD1,many,14,TRBJ1-2,TGCGCCAGCAGTGTTTCAGGGGGCGACTATGGCTACACCTTC,CASSVSGGDYGYTF
TRBV20-1,NA,few,13,TRBJ1-5,TGCAGTGCTAGAGAGGGACTCAATCAGCCCCAGCATTTT,CSAREGLNQPQHF